These 30 T cell receptor beta chains came from one sample sequenced in a study of blood T cell repertoires in COVID-19. The table came from immunoSEQ multiplex PCR; TCRdb's copy has only in-frame clones and leaves some out. The repertoire holds some 140,000 clones, around 87% seen once, with 2% to 2.5% in the top ten. Sequencing was done on a sample of peripheral blood. The receptors stem from a man aged 45 to 65 with active COVID-19.

V is TRBV19 and J is TRBJ1-2; D is uncertain. The germline V gene has CDR1 LNHDA and CDR2 SQIVND (reference sequence). Trimming took 5 bases from V and 0 from J, leaving 13 bases between them. CDR3 size: 15 residues. The CDR3 loop reads CASSPGNYANYGYTF. The CDR3 bases are TGTGCCAGTAGTCCGGGAAACTATGCTAACTATGGCTACACCTTC. The full variable domain, completed using reference TRBV19 and TRBJ1-2, is DGGITQSPKYLFRKEGQNVTLSCEQNLNHDAMYWYRQDPGQGLRLIYYSQIVNDFQKGDIAEGYSVSREKKESFPLTVTSAQKNPTAFYLCASSPGNYANYGYTFGSGTRLTVV.

A single count supports this clone. This sequence joins TRBV4-1 and TRBJ2-3; 12 bases match TRBD2. Germline-derived CDR1 and CDR2 are MGHRA and YSYEKL. There are 20 residues in the CDR3. V lost 0 bases, J lost 0 bases, and 10 bases stayed unmatched. The CDR3 DNA is TGCGCCAGCAGCCAAGACGTTACGGGACTAGCGGGCGCTAGCACAGATACGCAGTATTTT. Its translation is CASSQDVTGLAGASTDTQYF.

The count of this clone is one. CDR3 bases: TGTGCCAGCAGTGACCTTACAGCCAGCTCCTACAATGAGCAGTTCTTC. As protein: CASSDLTASSYNEQFF. The V and J genes are TRBV6-1 and TRBJ2-1, with D uncertain. The V gene's germline CDR1 is MNHNS and CDR2 SASEGT. V gave up 3 bases and J gave up 0 bases, with 12 bases separating them. This CDR3 has 16 residues.

The chain recombines TRBV6-6 with TRBJ2-5, with 12 bases matching TRBD2. The germline gives CDR1 MNHNY, CDR2 SVGAGI (reference sequence). The CDR3 loop spans 15 amino acids. After removal of 1 base from V and 5 bases from J, the junction contained 2 bases not matched to a gene. The CDR3 coding sequence is TGTGCCAGCAGTTACTTAACTAGCGGGGGGGAGACCCAGTACTTC. Protein: CASSYLTSGGETQYF.

The V call is TRBV12-2, the J call TRBJ2-1; no DNA check was done on the table's D call, TRBD2. TRBV12-2 is labeled a pseudogene. This CDR3 is built from 18 residues. CDR3 sequence: CASRSPGLAGEHNNEQFF. CDR3 coding DNA: TGTGCAAGTCGCTCGCCCGGACTAGCGGGGGAGCATAACAATGAGCAGTTCTTC.

This clone has a single count. This sequence joins TRBV7-8 and TRBJ2-1; a possible D gene is TRBD2 (5 bases). The CDR3 runs 17 residues. Trimming removed 1 base at V and 4 bases at J, with 17 bases between. The V gene's germline CDR1 is SGHVS and CDR2 FQNEAQ. The CDR3: CASSLGIRQERYNEQFF. In DNA form, the CDR3 reads TGTGCCAGCAGCTTAGGGATTCGTCAGGAGCGGTACAATGAGCAGTTCTTC.

The chain couples TRBV10-3 to TRBJ2-7; weak D call: TRBD1 (5 bases). The CDR3 spans 12 residues. In germline, CDR1 is ENHRY, CDR2 SYGVKD. With 4 bases removed from V and 3 bases from J, the gap between germline ends came to 7 bases. This CDR3 is CAISVQGYEQYF. CDR3 nucleotides: TGTGCCATCAGTGTCCAGGGCTACGAGCAGTACTTC.

The J gene is TRBJ1-3, the V gene TRBV5-6; D unclear. The CDR3 is 14 residues long. V was clipped by 4 bases and J by 5 bases, with 13 bases between them. Germline V lookup: CDR1 SGHDT, CDR2 YYEEEE. The CDR3 sequence is CASSPHSARNTIYF. CDR3 bases: TGTGCCAGCAGCCCCCACAGTGCCAGAAACACCATATATTTT. The full variable domain, its missing parts supplied by reference TRBV5-6 and TRBJ1-3, is DAGVTQSPTHLIKTRGQQVTLRCSPKSGHDTVSWYQQALGQGPQFIFQYYEEEERQRGNFPDRFSGHQFPNYSSELNVNALLLGDSALYLCASSPHSARNTIYFGEGSWLTVV.

V and J are TRBV4-3 and TRBJ1-3; D uncertain. This CDR3 region has 16 residues. The germline gives CDR1 LGHNA, CDR2 YSLEER. The germline V and J ends were trimmed by 0 bases and 2 bases, with 11 bases remaining between them. The CDR3 spells CASSQDRGRTGNTIYF. In DNA form, the CDR3 reads TGCGCCAGCAGCCAAGATCGAGGGAGAACTGGAAACACCATATATTTT.

The chain joins TRBV19 to TRBJ2-7; TRBD1 aligns across 7 bases. Germline-derived CDR1 and CDR2 are LNHDA and SQIVND (reference sequence). Trimming cost V 3 bases and J 9 bases; bases outside gene matches: 11. The CDR3 sequence is 14 residues long. DNA of the CDR3: TGTGCCAGTAGTATCCCGGGACAGAGCCCTCGGCAGTACTTC. Translation: CASSIPGQSPRQYF.

V is TRBV19 and J is TRBJ2-3; the D gene is possibly TRBD1 (6 bases). CDR1 is LNHDA and CDR2 is SQIVND in the germline V gene (reference sequence). The germline V and J ends were trimmed by 3 bases and 1 base, with 11 bases remaining between them. This CDR3 spans 15 amino acids. The CDR3 DNA is TGTGCCAGTAGTATGGGGGCCAAGGGCACAGATACGCAGTATTTT. It codes for CASSMGAKGTDTQYF.

This clone was counted only a few times. The chain joins TRBV5-1 to TRBJ1-1; tentative D call: TRBD1 (6 bases). Germline CDR1 and CDR2: SGHRS and YFSETQ. This CDR3 has 16 amino acids. V lost 4 bases to trimming and J lost 5 bases, with 21 bases between them. CDR3 in amino acids: CASSRGGQGGYTEAFF. The DNA of the CDR3 is TGCGCCAGCAGCCGCGGGGGGCAGGGAGGGTATACTGAAGCTTTCTTT.

The rearrangement links TRBV6-5 to TRBJ2-1; tentative D call: TRBD2 (6 bases). The CDR3 loop spans 12 amino acids. The V gene's germline CDR1 is MNHEY and CDR2 SVGAGI. The ends were cut back, 6 bases at V and 7 bases at J, with 10 bases in the middle. The CDR3 DNA sequence: TGTGCCAGCAGACTAGCTGGAAATGAGCAGTTCTTC. It specifies CASRLAGNEQFF.

The chain joins TRBV5-1 to TRBJ2-1, with TRBD2 matching over 13 bases. CDR1 SGHRS and CDR2 YFSETQ come from the germline V gene. The CDR3 is 15 residues long. V trimming: 6 bases; J trimming: 8 bases; junction bases outside the gene matches: 8. This CDR3 is CASTRLAGGRDEQFF. The CDR3 nucleotides read TGCGCCAGCACTCGACTAGCGGGGGGCCGGGATGAGCAGTTCTTC.

The chain joins TRBV7-9 to TRBJ1-4; possibly TRBD1 for D (5 bases). This CDR3 region has 17 residues. The V and J ends lost 5 bases and 4 bases respectively, with 20 bases between them. The germline gives CDR1 SEHNR, CDR2 FQNEAQ (reference sequence). The CDR3 reads CASSPSPFRGDNEKLFF. Here the CDR3 DNA reads TGTGCCAGCAGCCCTTCCCCATTTCGGGGGGATAATGAAAAACTGTTTTTT.

The chain has TRBV7-6 and TRBJ2-1; 9 positions match TRBD2. The germline V gene encodes CDR1 SGHVS and CDR2 FNYEAQ. After removal of 1 base from V and 4 bases from J, the junction contained 5 bases not matched to a gene. The CDR3 totals 16 residues. For the CDR3, the DNA is TGTGCCAGCAGCTTAGACGGGACTAGCAGTTACAATGAGCAGTTCTTC. Protein product: CASSLDGTSSYNEQFF.

This chain uses TRBV10-3 with TRBJ1-5; TRBD1 is a possible D gene (6 bases). V was trimmed by 0 bases and J by 3 bases, leaving 9 bases between them. The length of the CDR3 is 15 residues. Germline V lookup: CDR1 ENHRY, CDR2 SYGVKD. The CDR3 bases are TGTGCCATCAGTGAGTCGAGGGGGAACAATCAGCCCCAGCATTTT. This encodes CAISESRGNNQPQHF.

The CDR3 loop reads CASSPNSGASYNEQFF. CDR3 bases: TGCGCCAGCAGCCCCAATAGCGGGGCCTCCTACAATGAGCAGTTCTTC. The chain links TRBV5-1 to TRBJ2-1; 8 positions agree with TRBD2. The CDR3 runs 16 residues. Germline V gives CDR1 SGHRS, CDR2 YFSETQ. V shed 4 bases and J 0 bases; nucleotides not matched to a gene: 6.

The genes are TRBV4-2 and TRBJ1-6; D is uncertain. The germline V gene has CDR1 LGHNA and CDR2 YNFKEQ. The CDR3 runs 15 residues. V was pared by 0 bases and J by 14 bases, with 17 bases between. CDR3 in amino acids: CASSQEAGRYSALHF. For the CDR3, the DNA is TGTGCCAGCAGCCAAGAAGCTGGGAGGTATTCGGCCCTCCACTTT.

The chain employs TRBV10-3 and TRBJ2-7; tentatively, D is TRBD2 (7 bases). The germline gives CDR1 ENHRY, CDR2 SYGVKD. V was pared by 4 bases and J by 7 bases, with 17 bases between. This CDR3 spans 14 amino acids. The CDR3 bases are TGTGCCATCAGTGTAGGTGCGGGGGCCAGGGAGCAGTACTTC. Translation gives CAISVGAGAREQYF.

The genes are TRBV6-7 and TRBJ2-3; D call uncertain. TRBV6-7 is an open reading frame whose function is uncertain. This CDR3 is built from 19 residues. V lost 0 bases, J lost 2 bases, and 21 bases lay in between. The CDR3 DNA sequence: TGTGCCAGCAGTTACTCTAAGCGTCGACCCACTTTGATCACAGATACGCAGTATTTT. Encoded protein: CASSYSKRRPTLITDTQYF.

The V and J genes are TRBV19 and TRBJ2-2; 9 nucleotides agree with TRBD1. The V gene end was trimmed by 5 bases and the J gene end by 4 bases; junction bases not matched to a gene: 2. The germline CDR1 and CDR2 sequences are LNHDA and SQIVND (reference sequence). The CDR3 loop spans 14 amino acids. The CDR3 sequence: CASSGTGPTGELFF. In DNA form, the CDR3 reads TGTGCCAGTAGTGGGACAGGGCCCACCGGGGAGCTGTTTTTT.

The gene calls are TRBV5-1 and TRBJ2-1, with a weak D call TRBD2 (6 bases). This CDR3 has 14 amino acids. In germline, CDR1 is SGHRS, CDR2 YFSETQ. V shed 4 bases and J shed 0 bases, with 8 bases lying between them. CDR3 loop: CASSRDSSYNEQFF. The CDR3, as DNA: TGCGCCAGCAGCCGGGACTCCTCCTACAATGAGCAGTTCTTC.

The V gene is TRBV6-2 or TRBV6-3, the J gene TRBJ1-3; a possible D gene is TRBD1 (5 bases). The CDR3 covers 15 residues. V was pared by 4 bases and J by 2 bases, with 12 bases between. CDR1 MNHEY and CDR2 SVGEGT come from the germline V gene. In DNA, the CDR3 is TGTGCCAGCAGTTCCACAGGCCTCCCTGGAAACACCATATATTTT. It yields the protein CASSSTGLPGNTIYF.

The rearrangement uses TRBV6-1 and TRBJ2-1; D perhaps matches TRBD2 (7 bases). Germline values: CDR1 MNHNS, CDR2 SASEGT. The V gene lost 3 bases and the J gene lost 6 bases, with 15 bases spanning the gap. This CDR3 is 15 amino acids long. CDR3 loop: CASSDRGGAGNEQFF. CDR3 DNA sequence: TGTGCCAGCAGTGATAGGGGGGGGGCCGGCAATGAGCAGTTCTTC.

This chain uses TRBV3-1 (or the pseudogene TRBV3-2) with TRBJ2-7; 11 bases map to TRBD2. The V gene's germline CDR1 is LGHDT and CDR2 YNNKEL (reference sequence). The CDR3 consists of 17 residues. J was trimmed by 4 bases and V by 0 bases; bases with no gene match: 8. CDR3 loop: CASSQDSGTSGRYEQYF. The CDR3 DNA reads TGTGCCAGCAGCCAAGATTCGGGGACTAGCGGAAGGTACGAGCAGTACTTC.

J is TRBJ2-1 and V is TRBV3-1 (or the pseudogene TRBV3-2); TRBD2 aligns across 10 bases. Trimming cost V 4 bases and J 15 bases; bases outside gene matches: 9. Germline CDR1 reads LGHDT; CDR2 reads YNNKEL (reference sequence). The CDR3 has 13 amino acids. The CDR3 sequence: CASSPSTSGSPFF. The CDR3 DNA reads as TGTGCCAGCAGCCCCTCGACTAGCGGGTCGCCGTTCTTC.

The rearrangement joins TRBV6-5 to TRBJ1-6; 9 nucleotides line up with TRBD1. This CDR3 is 15 amino acids long. V was pared by 10 bases and J by 4 bases, with 8 bases of the junction left unmatched. Looked up from germline, CDR1 is MNHEY and CDR2 is SVGAGI. As DNA, the CDR3 is TGTGCCACCCAGGACAGGGGCGGATATAATTCACCCCTCCACTTT. Protein product: CATQDRGGYNSPLHF.

The CDR3 protein is CASSFLAGGGGELFF. CDR3 bases: TGTGCCAGCAGCTTTCTAGCGGGGGGTGGCGGGGAGCTGTTTTTT. V and J are TRBV7-8 and TRBJ2-2; 11 bases fit TRBD2. Per germline, CDR1 SGHVS and CDR2 FQNEAQ. With 3 bases clipped from V and 7 bases from J, the junction kept 4 bases outside the gene matches. The length of the CDR3 is 15 residues.

The chain combines TRBV18 with TRBJ2-1, with D possibly being TRBD2 (6 bases). Germline CDR1 KGHSH, CDR2 LQKENI. V gave up 4 bases and J gave up 0 bases, with 16 bases separating them. This CDR3 comprises 17 residues. This CDR3 reads CASSLSGGGVSYNEQFF. In DNA form, the CDR3 reads TGTGCCAGCTCACTCTCCGGAGGCGGGGTCTCCTACAATGAGCAGTTCTTC.